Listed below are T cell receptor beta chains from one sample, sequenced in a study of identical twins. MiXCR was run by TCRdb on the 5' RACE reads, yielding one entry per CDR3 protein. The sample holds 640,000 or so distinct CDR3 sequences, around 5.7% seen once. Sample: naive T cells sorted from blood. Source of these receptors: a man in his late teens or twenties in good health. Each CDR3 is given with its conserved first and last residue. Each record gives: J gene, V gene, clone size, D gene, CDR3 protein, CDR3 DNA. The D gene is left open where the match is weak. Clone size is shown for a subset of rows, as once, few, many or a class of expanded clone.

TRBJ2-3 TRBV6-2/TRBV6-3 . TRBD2 CASTQAGGLVDTQYF TGTGCCAGCACCCAAGCGGGAGGATTGGTTGATACGCAGTATTTT
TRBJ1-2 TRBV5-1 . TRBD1 CASSLAPRDRDNYGYTF TGCGCCAGCAGCTTGGCCCCCAGGGACAGGGATAACTATGGCTACACCTTC
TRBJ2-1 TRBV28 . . CASTGLQGEGSFEQFF TGTGCCAGCACGGGCCTCCAGGGAGAAGGGTCCTTCGAGCAGTTCTTC
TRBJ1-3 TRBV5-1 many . CASSRDRDTGNTIYF TGCGCCAGCAGCCGGGACCGGGACACTGGAAACACCATATATTTT
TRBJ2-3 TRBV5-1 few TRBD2 CASSSRAGGPGIPDTQYF TGCGCCAGCAGCTCCCGCGCGGGAGGGCCGGGGATCCCAGATACGCAGTATTTT
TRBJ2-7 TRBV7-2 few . CASSLEGRFYEQYF TGTGCCAGCAGCTTGGAGGGACGGTTCTACGAGCAGTACTTC
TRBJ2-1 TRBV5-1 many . CASGIGTHNNEQFF TGCGCCAGCGGTATCGGGACACATAACAATGAGCAGTTCTTC
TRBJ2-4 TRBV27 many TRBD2 CASKRAGTSGRRGIQYF TGTGCCAGCAAGCGCGCCGGGACTAGCGGGAGGAGGGGCATTCAGTACTTC
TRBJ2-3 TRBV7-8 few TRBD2 CASRRIGLAGGDTQYF TGTGCCAGCAGACGAATAGGTCTAGCGGGAGGGGATACGCAGTATTTT
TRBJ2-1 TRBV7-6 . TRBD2 CASSFPTSGSDNEQFF TGTGCCAGCAGCTTCCCGACTAGCGGGAGTGACAATGAGCAGTTCTTC
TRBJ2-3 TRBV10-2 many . CASSESRLAQIRKSSTDTQYF TGCGCCAGCAGTGAGTCCCGGCTAGCCCAAATCCGGAAGTCTAGCACAGATACGCAGTATTTT
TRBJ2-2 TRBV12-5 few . CASGLNGGPGELFF TGTGCTAGTGGTTTGAACGGGGGGCCCGGGGAGCTGTTTTTT
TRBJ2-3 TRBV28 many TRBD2 CASSPGASGVVDTQYF TGTGCCAGCAGCCCAGGCGCTAGCGGTGTGGTAGATACGCAGTATTTT
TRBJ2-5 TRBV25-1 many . CASSARRGRWETQYF TGTGCCAGCAGTGCCAGGAGGGGAAGGTGGGAGACCCAGTACTTC
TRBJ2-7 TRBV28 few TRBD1 CASSGPGTGFHEQYF TGTGCCAGCAGTGGGCCCGGGACAGGGTTCCACGAGCAGTACTTC
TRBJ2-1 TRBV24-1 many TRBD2 CATSDYSGRADEQFF TGTGCCACCAGTGATTATAGCGGGAGGGCCGATGAGCAGTTCTTC
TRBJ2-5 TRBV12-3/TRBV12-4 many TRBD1 CASSFGTDQETQYF TGTGCCAGCAGTTTCGGGACAGATCAAGAGACCCAGTACTTC
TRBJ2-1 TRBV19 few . CASTPSGPNEQFF TGTGCCAGTACACCCTCTGGGCCAAATGAGCAGTTCTTC
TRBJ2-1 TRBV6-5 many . CASSYYGGNNEQFF TGTGCCAGCAGTTACTACGGGGGCAACAATGAGCAGTTCTTC
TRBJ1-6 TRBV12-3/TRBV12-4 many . CASSLIAGYNSPLHF TGTGCCAGCAGTTTAATAGCAGGTTATAATTCACCCCTCCACTTT
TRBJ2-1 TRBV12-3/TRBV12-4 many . CASSRDANNEQFF TGTGCCAGCAGTAGGGACGCGAACAATGAGCAGTTCTTC
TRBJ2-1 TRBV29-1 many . CSVGPGKGLVDNEQFF TGCAGCGTTGGGCCTGGTAAGGGGCTCGTGGACAATGAGCAGTTCTTC
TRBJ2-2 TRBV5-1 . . CASSPVGVTGELFF TGCGCCAGCAGTCCGGTCGGGGTCACCGGGGAGCTGTTTTTT
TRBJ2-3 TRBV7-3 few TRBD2 CASSLPLMREMADTQYF TGTGCCAGCAGCTTACCCCTCATGCGGGAGATGGCAGATACGCAGTATTTT
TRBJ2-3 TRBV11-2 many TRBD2 CASSFWGRAPDTQYF TGTGCCAGCAGCTTTTGGGGGAGGGCCCCAGATACGCAGTATTTT
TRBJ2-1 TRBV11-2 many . CASSSPFKRSYNEQFF TGTGCCAGCAGCTCCCCGTTTAAGAGATCCTACAATGAGCAGTTCTTC
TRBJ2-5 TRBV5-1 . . CASSGRGETQETQYF TGCGCCAGCAGCGGCCGCGGGGAGACCCAAGAGACCCAGTACTTC
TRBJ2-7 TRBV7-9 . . CASSPRGELQAYEQYF TGTGCCAGCAGCCCCCGAGGCGAACTCCAAGCCTACGAGCAGTACTTC
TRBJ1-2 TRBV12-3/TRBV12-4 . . CASSLEQGLGYTF TGTGCCAGCAGTTTAGAACAGGGCCTTGGCTACACCTTC
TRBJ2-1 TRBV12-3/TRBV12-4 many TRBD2 CASSSSGGRYNEQFF TGTGCCAGCAGCTCTAGCGGGGGGAGATACAATGAGCAGTTCTTC
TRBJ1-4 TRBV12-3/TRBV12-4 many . CASSGTGPNEKLFF TGTGCCAGCAGCGGTACCGGACCAAATGAAAAACTGTTTTTT
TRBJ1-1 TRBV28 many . CASSPPGLMNTEAFF TGTGCCAGCAGCCCCCCCGGATTGATGAACACTGAAGCTTTCTTT
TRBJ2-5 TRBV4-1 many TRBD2 CASSPVERDQETQYF TGCGCCAGCAGCCCCGTAGAGCGGGATCAAGAGACCCAGTACTTC
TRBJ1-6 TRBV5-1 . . CASSSPGVNSPLHF TGCGCCAGCAGCAGCCCAGGGGTGAATTCACCCCTCCACTTT
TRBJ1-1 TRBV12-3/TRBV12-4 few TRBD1 CASSTPQGVNTEAFF TGTGCCAGCAGCACTCCACAGGGGGTCAACACTGAAGCTTTCTTT
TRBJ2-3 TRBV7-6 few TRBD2 CASSPGGSLRTDTQYF TGTGCCAGCAGCCCGGGGGGGAGCCTTCGCACAGATACGCAGTATTTT
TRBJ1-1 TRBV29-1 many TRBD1 CSVGDRVGTEAFF TGCAGCGTGGGGGACAGGGTGGGCACTGAAGCTTTCTTT
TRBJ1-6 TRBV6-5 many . CASSYSGNSPLHF TGTGCCAGCAGTTACTCAGGGAATTCACCCCTCCACTTT
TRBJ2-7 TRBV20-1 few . CSARDPAGLSEQYF TGCAGTGCTAGAGATCCGGCGGGCCTCTCCGAGCAGTACTTC
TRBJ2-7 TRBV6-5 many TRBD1 CASSYSTGGFQYF TGTGCCAGCAGTTACTCGACAGGGGGTTTTCAGTACTTC
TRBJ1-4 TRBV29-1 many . CSVIWPNEKLFF TGCAGCGTTATCTGGCCTAATGAAAAACTGTTTTTT
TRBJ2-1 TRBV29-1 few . CSVRDYEQFF TGCAGCGTTCGGGACTATGAGCAGTTCTTC
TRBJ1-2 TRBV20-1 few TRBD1 CSARWTGVNYGYTF TGCAGTGCTAGATGGACAGGAGTTAACTATGGCTACACCTTC
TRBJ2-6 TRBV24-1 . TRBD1 CATSDRPGQDVRGANVLTF TGTGCCACCAGTGACCGGCCGGGACAGGACGTACGAGGGGCCAACGTCCTGACTTTC
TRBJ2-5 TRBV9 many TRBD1 CASSVVPSGTGSGETQYF TGTGCCAGCAGCGTAGTCCCCAGCGGGACAGGGTCGGGGGAGACCCAGTACTTC
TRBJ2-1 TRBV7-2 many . CASSSDHSTGNEQFF TGTGCCAGCAGCTCGGACCACTCTACTGGGAATGAGCAGTTCTTC
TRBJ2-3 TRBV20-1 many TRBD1 CSAGSPGTASTDTQYF TGCAGTGCTGGAAGCCCCGGGACAGCTAGCACAGATACGCAGTATTTT
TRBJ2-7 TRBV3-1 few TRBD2 CASSHRLAGGIEQYF TGTGCCAGCAGCCACCGACTAGCGGGAGGCATCGAGCAGTACTTC
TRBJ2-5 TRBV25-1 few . CASSEYSRVGETQYF TGTGCCAGCAGTGAATATTCGAGGGTTGGAGAGACCCAGTACTTC
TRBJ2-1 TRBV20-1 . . CSARDPASAWSYNEQFF TGCAGTGCTAGAGATCCGGCTAGTGCTTGGTCCTACAATGAGCAGTTCTTC
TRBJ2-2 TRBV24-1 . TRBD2 CATSGTSGTGELFF TGTGCCACCAGTGGGACTAGCGGGACCGGGGAGCTGTTTTTT
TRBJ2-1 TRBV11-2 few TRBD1 CASSLTPGQGNEQFF TGTGCCAGCAGCCTTACACCGGGACAGGGCAATGAGCAGTTCTTC
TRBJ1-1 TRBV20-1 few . CSATDTSEAFF TGCAGTGCTACTGACACCAGTGAAGCTTTCTTT
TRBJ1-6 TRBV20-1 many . CSARASSSYNSPLHF TGCAGTGCTAGAGCCTCGAGCTCCTATAATTCACCCCTCCACTTT
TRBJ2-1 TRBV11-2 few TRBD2 CASSFPESGRNEQFF TGTGCCAGCAGCTTCCCAGAGAGCGGGAGGAATGAGCAGTTCTTC